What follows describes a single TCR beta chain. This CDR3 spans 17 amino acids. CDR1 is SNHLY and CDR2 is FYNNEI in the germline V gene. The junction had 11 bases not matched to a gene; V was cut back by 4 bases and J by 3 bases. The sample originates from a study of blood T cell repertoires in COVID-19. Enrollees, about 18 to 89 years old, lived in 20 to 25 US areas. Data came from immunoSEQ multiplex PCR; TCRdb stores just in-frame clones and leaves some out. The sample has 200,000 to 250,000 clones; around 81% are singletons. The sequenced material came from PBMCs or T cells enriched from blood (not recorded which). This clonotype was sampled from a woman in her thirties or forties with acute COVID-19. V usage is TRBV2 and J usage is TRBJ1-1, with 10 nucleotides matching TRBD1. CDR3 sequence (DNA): TGTGCCAGCAGTGGTAGTAGACAGGGGGCGCAGGACACTGAAGCTTTCTTT. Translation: CASSGSRQGAQDTEAFF.